This TCR beta chain stems from a study of CD8+CD57+ T cells in acquired aplastic anemia. The study profiled TCR beta VDJ and CDR3 using genomic DNA as template. TCRdb recomputed calls from the reads with MiXCR, one row per CDR3 protein. The sample has around 180,000 distinct CDR3 sequences, about 60% seen once; the top ten hold roughly 42%. Germline loops: CDR1 SQVTM, CDR2 ANQGSEA. Trimming removed 4 bases at V and 4 bases at J, with 8 bases between. This CDR3 has 11 residues. In this sample, this clonotype turned up many times. Sequencing was performed on sorted CD4+, CD8+, or CD8+CD57+ T cells (not recorded which) from PBMCs. The receptor comes from a human donor in good health. The gene calls are TRBV29-1 and TRBJ2-7; TRBD2 is a possible D gene (5 bases). CDR3 protein: CSVVGDYEQYF. CDR3 DNA: TGCAGCGTTGTGGGAGATTACGAGCAGTACTTC.